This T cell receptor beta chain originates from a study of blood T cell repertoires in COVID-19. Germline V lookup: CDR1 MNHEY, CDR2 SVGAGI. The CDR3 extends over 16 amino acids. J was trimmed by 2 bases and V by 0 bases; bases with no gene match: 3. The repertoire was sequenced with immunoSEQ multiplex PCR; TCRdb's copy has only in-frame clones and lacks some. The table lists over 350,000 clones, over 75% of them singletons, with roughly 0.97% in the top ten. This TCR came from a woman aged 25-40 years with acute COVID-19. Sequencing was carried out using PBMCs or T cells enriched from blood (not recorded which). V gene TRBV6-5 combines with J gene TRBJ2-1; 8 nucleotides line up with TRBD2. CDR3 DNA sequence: TGTGCCAGCAGTTACTCTTCGGGGGGGGCCTACAATGAGCAGTTCTTC. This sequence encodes CASSYSSGGAYNEQFF.